One and the same sample provided the 21 T cell receptor beta chains below, sequenced in a study of cytomegalovirus exposure and HLA in healthy donors. The PCR made use of 60 Vbeta and 13 Jbeta primers. Sequenced by immunoSEQ multiplex PCR; TCRdb stores in-frame clones only, minus some. The repertoire holds about 36,000 clones, with more than 60% as singletons. The source material was PBMCs. The receptors come from a young man in good health and CMV-seronegative.

The chain uses TRBV11-3 and TRBJ2-7, with D maybe TRBD1 (6 bases). V was trimmed by 2 bases and J by 3 bases, leaving 8 bases between them. The CDR3 runs to 13 residues. CDR1 is SGHNT, CDR2 YENEEA, per germline. This CDR3 reads CASSLNRDYEQYF. The CDR3 nucleotides read TGTGCCAGCAGCTTAAACAGGGACTACGAGCAGTACTTC.

The V and J genes are TRBV6-5 and TRBJ1-1; D gene ambiguous. The CDR3 has 15 amino acids. V lost 0 bases and J lost 1, with 9 bases in between. Germline CDR1 is MNHEY and CDR2 is SVGAGI. In DNA, the CDR3 is TGTGCCAGCAGTTACTCGACTCCTGGGAACACTGAAGCTTTCTTT. The encoded protein is CASSYSTPGNTEAFF.

This clone was detected once. The genes are TRBV9 and TRBJ2-5; 7 nucleotides match TRBD2. In germline, CDR1 is SGDLS, CDR2 YYNGEE. This CDR3 comprises 14 residues. Unmatched junction bases numbered 4, after V lost 0 bases and J lost 5 bases. For the CDR3, the DNA is TGTGCCAGCAGCGTAGTGGCTAGCGGCGAGACCCAGTACTTC. This sequence encodes CASSVVASGETQYF.

The chain uses TRBV19 and TRBJ2-5; possibly TRBD1 for D (7 bases). CDR3 length: 13 residues. CDR1 is LNHDA and CDR2 is SQIVND in the germline V gene (reference sequence). V shed 7 bases and J shed 5 bases, with 14 bases lying between them. The CDR3 reads CASTPTGRETQYF. Written as DNA, the CDR3 is TGTGCCAGTACCCCGACAGGGAGGGAGACCCAGTACTTC.

The chain joins TRBV29-1 to TRBJ2-3; 9 bases map to TRBD2. The J segment lost 1 base and the V segment lost 3 bases, leaving 8 bases of the junction unmatched. CDR3 length: 16 residues. Germline V gene data show CDR1 as SQVTM and CDR2 as ANQGSEA. CDR3 protein: CSVDGGGAIGTDTQYF. CDR3 nucleotides: TGCAGCGTTGACGGCGGGGGGGCCATAGGCACAGATACGCAGTATTTT.

In its sample, this clone was seen a few times. This chain uses TRBV2 with TRBJ1-5, with D unresolved. The germline V and J ends were trimmed by 4 bases and 4 bases, with 11 bases remaining between them. Per the germline V gene, CDR1 is SNHLY and CDR2 is FYNNEI. The CDR3 extends over 14 amino acids. The CDR3 reads CASSGVRQNQPQHF. CDR3 coding DNA: TGTGCCAGCAGTGGGGTGCGGCAGAATCAGCCCCAGCATTTT.

The chain combines TRBV10-3 with TRBJ2-3; D unclear. The CDR3 totals 15 residues. V lost 2 bases and J 2 bases, leaving 11 bases between the germline ends. CDR1 is ENHRY, CDR2 SYGVKD, per germline. The CDR3 DNA is TGTGCCATCAGTGAGAGGCGGCAGATCACAGATACGCAGTATTTT. The encoded protein is CAISERRQITDTQYF.

This clone has more than one count but fewer than ten. The rearrangement uses TRBV6-7 and TRBJ2-7; D possibly corresponds to TRBD1 (6 bases). TRBV6-7 is an ORF for which the function is uncertain. Deletions cut 2 bases from V and 6 bases from J, with 17 bases between. This CDR3 is built from 15 residues. Here the CDR3 DNA reads TGTGCCAGCAGTTACCGAACAGGGCGGAGAGGCGAGCAGTACTTC. As protein: CASSYRTGRRGEQYF.

The rearrangement uses TRBV13 and TRBJ1-2; TRBD1 is a possible D gene (5 bases). Germline V gene lookup returns CDR1 PRHDT and CDR2 FYEKMQ (reference sequence). The CDR3 consists of 17 residues. Trimming removed 4 bases from V and 8 bases from J, with 26 bases in between. The CDR3 DNA reads TGTGCCAGCAGCTCTCGCCTCCCGCACTTGGGGCAGGACGGCTACACCTTC. Protein sequence: CASSSRLPHLGQDGYTF.

The chain links TRBV6-5 to TRBJ2-7, with 8 bases fitting TRBD2. V dropped 5 bases and J dropped 8; count of bases not matched to a gene: 11. Germline loops: CDR1 MNHEY, CDR2 SVGAGI. CDR3 length: 14 residues. The CDR3 loop reads CASSSRGGGIKQYF. The CDR3 coding sequence is TGTGCCAGCAGTAGCCGGGGGGGCGGTATCAAGCAGTACTTC.

The chain joins TRBV7-9 to TRBJ2-7; a possible D gene is TRBD2 (6 bases). V lost 2 bases and J lost 4, with 12 bases in between. CDR1 is SEHNR, CDR2 FQNEAQ, per germline (reference sequence). There are 14 residues in the CDR3. The CDR3 DNA reads as TGTGCCAGCAGCTTAACCGGACTAACTTACGAGCAGTACTTC. The encoded protein is CASSLTGLTYEQYF.

The chain couples TRBV29-1 to TRBJ2-3, with TRBD2 matching 12 bases. The CDR3 is 15 amino acids. Looked up from germline, CDR1 is SQVTM and CDR2 is ANQGSEA. With 7 bases clipped from V and 5 bases from J, the junction kept 10 bases outside the gene matches. DNA of the CDR3: TGCAGCGACGGCGTACTAGCGGGAGGAATAGATACGCAGTATTTT. Translation: CSDGVLAGGIDTQYF.

V usage is TRBV5-1 and J usage is TRBJ1-3; D unresolved. V lost 0 bases and J 4 bases, leaving 8 bases between the germline ends. CDR1 is SGHRS, CDR2 YFSETQ, per germline. This CDR3 has 14 residues. The CDR3 DNA sequence: TGCGCCAGCAGCTTGGAAGGAGGGGGAAACACCATATATTTT. Amino acid sequence: CASSLEGGGNTIYF.

The chain is built from TRBV7-2 and TRBJ1-2, with 8 bases matching TRBD1. CDR1 SGHTA and CDR2 FQGNSA come from the germline V gene. J gave up 7 bases and V 5 bases, and 21 bases lay outside the gene matches. CDR3 length: 18 amino acids. The CDR3 DNA reads TGTGCCAGCAGCCAACGTCACCCGTCAGGGGGCGCAGGGGGTGGCTACACCTTC. This encodes CASSQRHPSGGAGGGYTF. The full variable domain, in which reference TRBV7-2 and TRBJ1-2 provide the parts outside the CDR3, is GAGVSQSPSNKVTEKGKDVELRCDPISGHTALYWYRQSLGQGLEFLIYFQGNSAPDKSGLPSDRFSAERTGGSVSTLTIQRTQQEDSAVYLCASSQRHPSGGAGGGYTFGSGTRLTVV.

This clone was picked up a small number of times. V usage is TRBV7-9 and J usage is TRBJ2-7, with 9 nucleotides matching TRBD2. V lost 0 bases to trimming and J lost 6 bases; unmatched junction nucleotides: 3. CDR1 SEHNR and CDR2 FQNEAQ come from the germline V gene (reference sequence). CDR3 size: 14 residues. The CDR3: CASSLALAGAEQYF. CDR3 in DNA: TGTGCCAGCAGCTTAGCGTTAGCGGGAGCCGAGCAGTACTTC.

This chain connects TRBV29-1 to TRBJ2-7; 14 bases match TRBD2. This CDR3 region has 14 residues. From germline, CDR1 is SQVTM and CDR2 ANQGSEA. Trimming cost V 7 bases and J 5 bases; bases outside gene matches: 7. This CDR3 reads CSAGTSGGVNEQYF. Written as DNA, the CDR3 is TGCAGCGCCGGGACTAGCGGGGGAGTGAACGAGCAGTACTTC.

This clone was observed a handful of times. The rearrangement joins TRBV5-1 to TRBJ1-4; D is unresolved. V lost 4 bases, J lost 8 bases, and 18 bases lay in between. The germline V gene encodes CDR1 SGHRS and CDR2 YFSETQ. The CDR3 consists of 15 residues. CDR3 nucleotide sequence: TGCGCCAGCAGCCTCAGCCTCGCCACGGAGGAAAAACTGTTTTTT. Amino acids: CASSLSLATEEKLFF.

This clone is medium-sized within its sample. The chain has TRBV2 and TRBJ1-6; a weak D match, TRBD1 (5 bases). Germline assignment: CDR1 SNHLY and CDR2 FYNNEI. CDR3 length: 15 amino acids. V shed 5 bases and J shed 0 bases, with 8 bases lying between them. CDR3 sequence reads: CASSPGHSYNSPLHF. CDR3 in DNA: TGTGCCAGCAGTCCAGGACACTCCTATAATTCACCCCTCCACTTT. Looking up the rest from reference TRBV2 and TRBJ1-6 gives the full variable domain: EPEVTQTPSHQVTQMGQEVILRCVPISNHLYFYWYRQILGQKVEFLVSFYNNEISEKSEIFDDQFSVERPDGSNFTLKIRSTKLEDSAMYFCASSPGHSYNSPLHFGNGTRLTVT.

The rearrangement uses TRBV27 and TRBJ2-7; 14 bases are shared with TRBD2. CDR1 MNHEY and CDR2 SMNVEV come from the germline V gene (reference sequence). This CDR3 has 19 amino acids. Unmatched junction bases numbered 14, after V lost 4 bases and J lost 3 bases. CDR3 sequence: CASSSWSLPGLAGVYEQYF. DNA of the CDR3: TGTGCCAGCAGTTCTTGGTCCCTCCCGGGACTAGCGGGAGTCTACGAGCAGTACTTC.

This chain links TRBV6-5 with TRBJ1-1, with a possible D match to TRBD1 (5 bases). Per the germline V gene, CDR1 is MNHEY and CDR2 is SVGAGI. Trimming stripped 5 bases from V and 1 base from J, with 11 bases between. CDR3 length: 14 amino acids. CDR3 region: CASSREGSNTEAFF. CDR3 sequence (DNA): TGTGCCAGCAGTAGGGAGGGGTCGAACACTGAAGCTTTCTTT.

The chain employs TRBV11-1 and TRBJ1-1; D is unclear. The CDR3 spans 13 residues. Per germline, CDR1 SGHAT and CDR2 FQDESV (reference sequence). V lost 5 bases and J 1 base, leaving 8 bases between the germline ends. The CDR3 loop is CASSLDGNTEAFF. CDR3 in DNA: TGTGCCAGCAGCCTAGACGGGAACACTGAAGCTTTCTTT.